These 26 T cell receptor beta chains came from one sample sequenced in a study of T cell repertoires in cytomegalovirus infection. TCRdb reprocessed the reads with MiXCR, giving one entry per CDR3 protein. Among about 310,000 distinct CDR3 sequences listed, about 17% were seen once. Sequences were obtained from PBMCs. All receptors come from a human donor in good health (CMV status not recorded). Some clones in this sample may be carry-over from other donors' samples.

This clonotype has a count of ten or more. The rearrangement links TRBV7-3 to TRBJ1-1; maybe TRBD1 (5 bases). Trimming stripped 0 bases from V and 0 bases from J, with 17 bases between. The germline V gene encodes CDR1 SGHTA and CDR2 FQGTGA. This CDR3 is built from 18 residues. The CDR3: CASSLTPVRRGLNTEAFF. For the CDR3, the DNA is TGTGCCAGCAGCTTAACCCCTGTTCGACGGGGCTTGAACACTGAAGCTTTCTTT.

DNA of the CDR3: TGTGCCAGCAGTCCCTTAGTGCTGGGGGTCTACGAGCAGTACTTC. This encodes CASSPLVLGVYEQYF. The chain links TRBV27 to TRBJ2-7; the D call may be TRBD1 or TRBD2 (5 bases each). The CDR3 sequence is 15 residues long. In germline, CDR1 is MNHEY, CDR2 SMNVEV (reference sequence). The V and J ends lost 5 bases and 3 bases respectively, with 17 bases between them.

This clonotype was found many times. The chain is built from TRBV28 and TRBJ1-2, with D unresolved. The germline V and J ends were trimmed by 7 bases and 5 bases, with 11 bases remaining between them. The CDR3 loop spans 12 amino acids. CDR1 is MDHEN, CDR2 SYDVKM, per germline. The CDR3 region has the DNA TGTGCCAGCACCACGGTATTATATGGCTACACCTTC. Amino acids: CASTTVLYGYTF.

This sequence joins TRBV12-3 or TRBV12-4 and TRBJ1-1; no clear D gene. This CDR3 is built from 14 residues. V lost 5 bases to trimming and J lost 1 base, with 11 bases between them. The CDR3 reads CASSPRAGNTEAFF. In DNA, the CDR3 is TGTGCCAGCAGTCCCCGGGCGGGGAACACTGAAGCTTTCTTT.

The chain combines TRBV4-2 with TRBJ1-2; no reliable D call. V shed 0 bases and J shed 4 bases, with 9 bases lying between them. Germline V gene sequence: CDR1 LGHNA, CDR2 YNFKEQ. The CDR3 extends over 14 amino acids. Here the CDR3 reads CASSQENTRYGYTF. CDR3 DNA: TGTGCCAGCAGCCAAGAAAATACCCGCTATGGCTACACCTTC.

This chain uses TRBV7-2 with TRBJ2-2; possible D gene TRBD2, 6 bases. Trimming removed 7 bases at V and 7 bases at J, with 10 bases between. Germline assignment: CDR1 SGHTA and CDR2 FQGNSA. The CDR3 is made up of 12 amino acids. The DNA for the CDR3 is TGTGCCAGCACCGGGGGTTTCGGGGAGCTGTTTTTT. It translates to CASTGGFGELFF.

This clonotype was detected many times. The V gene is TRBV4-1, the J gene TRBJ1-5; TRBD1 might be the D (5 bases). Germline V gene lookup returns CDR1 MGHRA and CDR2 YSYEKL. V lost 1 base and J lost 6, with 19 bases in between. This CDR3 spans 17 amino acids. The CDR3 here is CASSQGRQTGLSQPQHF. The DNA for the CDR3 is TGCGCCAGCAGCCAAGGAAGGCAAACAGGCTTAAGTCAGCCCCAGCATTTT.

This clonotype was observed many times. J is TRBJ1-4 and V is TRBV4-1; D is ambiguous. The CDR3 has 16 amino acids. V lost 0 bases to trimming and J lost 0 bases, with 8 bases between them. The germline V gene has CDR1 MGHRA and CDR2 YSYEKL. CDR3 amino acids: CASSQDRTATNEKLFF. CDR3 nucleotides: TGCGCCAGCAGCCAAGACCGAACGGCAACTAATGAAAAACTGTTTTTT.

Ten or more counts support this clonotype. The chain carries TRBV7-6 and TRBJ2-3; D remains unclear. V gave up 1 base and J gave up 2 bases, with 4 bases separating them. The CDR3 has 13 residues. Looked up from germline, CDR1 is SGHVS and CDR2 is FNYEAQ. The chain's CDR3 is CASSLDYTDTQYF. CDR3 nucleotides: TGTGCCAGCAGCTTAGACTACACAGATACGCAGTATTTT.

The sample holds many counts of this clonotype. This chain links TRBV7-2 with TRBJ2-1, with 7 bases lining up with TRBD2. The CDR3 covers 17 residues. V lost 1 base to trimming and J lost 2 bases; unmatched junction nucleotides: 8. Germline loops: CDR1 SGHTA, CDR2 FQGNSA. CDR3 nucleotides: TGTGCCAGCAGCTTAGTTGCGGGGGTCCCCGCCTACAATGAGCAGTTCTTC. This codes for CASSLVAGVPAYNEQFF.

The chain employs TRBV4-1 and TRBJ1-2; D is uncertain. The CDR3 length is 14 residues. Trimming took off 4 bases at V and 3 bases at J, with 12 bases between the two ends. The germline V gene has CDR1 MGHRA and CDR2 YSYEKL. The CDR3 here is CASSRSLGDYGYTF. The CDR3 nucleotides are TGCGCCAGCAGCCGGTCTTTAGGAGACTATGGCTACACCTTC.

This chain connects TRBV5-5 to TRBJ1-2, with a weak D call TRBD1 (6 bases). Trimming cost V 3 bases and J 2 bases, with 14 bases left between them. CDR3 length: 15 amino acids. Germline CDR1 and CDR2: SGHKS and YYEKEE (reference sequence). The DNA for the CDR3 is TGTGCCAGCAGCTCCCGGGACACCTTCAACTATGGCTACACCTTC. Translation gives CASSSRDTFNYGYTF.

This clonotype turned up a few times. The gene calls are TRBV20-1 and TRBJ1-4; a possible D gene is TRBD1 (6 bases). V lost 6 bases and J 7 bases, leaving 15 bases between the germline ends. CDR1 and CDR2 from the germline V gene are DFQATT and SNEGSKA (reference sequence). CDR3 length: 13 amino acids. DNA for the CDR3: TGCAGTGCAGAGGGGGGTCGGGGTGAAAAACTGTTTTTT. As protein: CSAEGGRGEKLFF.

At least ten counts were recorded for this clonotype. The chain couples TRBV27 to TRBJ2-3, with TRBD2 matching 8 bases. CDR1 and CDR2 from the germline V gene are MNHEY and SMNVEV (reference sequence). The CDR3 is 14 residues long. The V gene end was trimmed by 6 bases and the J gene end by 5 bases; junction bases not matched to a gene: 7. The DNA of the CDR3 is TGTGCCAGCAGCCCGGGACTAGAGAAAGATACGCAGTATTTT. Amino acids: CASSPGLEKDTQYF.

This clonotype was seen a few times. The CDR3 DNA follows: TGTGCCAGCAGTTACGATAGCGGGGGAAACTACGAGCAGTACTTC. Amino acid sequence: CASSYDSGGNYEQYF. The J gene is TRBJ2-7, the V gene TRBV6-5, with 9 bases identical to TRBD2. Germline V gene lookup returns CDR1 MNHEY and CDR2 SVGAGI. This CDR3 has 15 amino acids. Losses at the gene ends were 2 bases for V and 3 bases for J; bases not matched to a gene: 5.

This clonotype has ten or more counts. The chain is built from TRBV7-2 and TRBJ2-7; 7 bases align to TRBD1. The CDR3 contains 14 residues. Germline V gives CDR1 SGHTA, CDR2 FQGNSA. V shed 4 bases, J shed 0 bases, and the junction held 3 bases outside the gene matches. The CDR3 region has the DNA TGTGCCAGCAGCTATGGACAGGTCTCCTACGAGCAGTACTTC. Translating it yields CASSYGQVSYEQYF.

The gene calls are TRBV28 and TRBJ2-7, with D hard to call. The germline gives CDR1 MDHEN, CDR2 SYDVKM. V was cut by 5 bases and J by 6 bases, with 11 bases left in between. There are 12 residues in the CDR3. The CDR3 region has the DNA TGTGCCAGCAGTGAGAGGTTGGGCGAGCAGTACTTC. Translating it yields CASSERLGEQYF.

This clonotype has at least ten counts. The chain employs TRBV11-2 and TRBJ2-5; the D is unclear. Germline lookup yields CDR1 SGHAT and CDR2 FQNNGV. V gave up 5 bases and J gave up 5 bases, with 15 bases separating them. The CDR3 covers 14 residues. This CDR3 reads CASSVQPGWETQYF. Written as DNA, the CDR3 is TGTGCCAGCAGCGTCCAACCGGGCTGGGAGACCCAGTACTTC.

Ten or more counts support this clonotype. The chain carries TRBV12-3 or TRBV12-4 and TRBJ1-5, with D maybe TRBD1 (6 bases). The CDR3 loop spans 13 amino acids. V was clipped by 3 bases and J by 6 bases, with 9 bases between them. CDR3 nucleotide sequence: TGTGCCAGCAGTTTCAGGGGTAGTCAGCCCCAGCATTTT. Amino acids: CASSFRGSQPQHF.

This clonotype was detected a few times. The chain uses TRBV5-1 and TRBJ2-2, with D unclear. The CDR3 sequence is 16 residues long. Deletions cut 1 base from V and 4 bases from J, with 14 bases between. Germline V gene lookup returns CDR1 SGHRS and CDR2 YFSETQ. The CDR3 is CASSLIPAPSTGELFF. DNA of the CDR3: TGCGCCAGCAGCTTGATTCCGGCCCCGAGCACCGGGGAGCTGTTTTTT.

This clonotype came up many times. This chain links TRBV12-3 or TRBV12-4 with TRBJ1-3, with unresolved D. The V gene lost 6 bases and the J gene lost 4 bases, with 10 bases spanning the gap. This CDR3 has 13 residues. CDR3 in amino acids: CASSSWSGNTIYF. In DNA, the CDR3 is TGTGCCAGCAGCTCGTGGAGCGGAAACACCATATATTTT.

The sample holds many counts of this clonotype. V gene TRBV19 combines with J gene TRBJ2-2; D is unresolved. The CDR3 loop spans 13 amino acids. Germline assignment: CDR1 LNHDA and CDR2 SQIVND (reference sequence). Trimming left V 4 bases short and J 8 bases short, with 11 bases between. CDR3 DNA sequence: TGTGCCAGTAGTACCCGCTTTTCGGGGGAGCTGTTTTTT. This gives the protein CASSTRFSGELFF.

This clonotype was picked up many times. The chain recombines TRBV6-1 with TRBJ2-2; 9 bases map to TRBD1. CDR1 and CDR2 (germline): MNHNS, SASEGT. This CDR3 is 15 amino acids long. V lost 10 bases, J lost 1 base, and 7 bases stayed unmatched. The CDR3 DNA is TGTGCCACTGAAATGACAGGGGGGAACACCGGGGAGCTGTTTTTT. This encodes CATEMTGGNTGELFF.

This clonotype was detected a few times. The chain combines TRBV10-3 with TRBJ1-2; 8 nucleotides line up with TRBD1. The junction had 4 bases not matched to a gene; V was cut back by 7 bases and J by 6 bases. CDR3 length: 12 amino acids. The germline gives CDR1 ENHRY, CDR2 SYGVKD. The CDR3 region has the DNA TGTGCCATCAATGACAGGGGCCATGGCTACACCTTC. This encodes CAINDRGHGYTF.

This clonotype was detected ten times or more. The DNA for the CDR3 is TGTGCCAGCACCCTTACGCCAGGGTTGAGGAATGAGCAGTTCTTC. Encoded protein: CASTLTPGLRNEQFF. The chain combines TRBV5-4 with TRBJ2-1, with TRBD1 as a possible D gene (5 bases). Trimming cost V 6 bases and J 7 bases, with 20 bases left between them. The CDR3 runs to 15 residues. Germline CDR1 reads SGHNT; CDR2 reads YYREEE (reference sequence). Full variable domain (missing parts from reference TRBV5-4 and TRBJ2-1): ETGVTQSPTHLIKTRGQQVTLRCSSQSGHNTVSWYQQALGQGPQFIFQYYREEENGRGNFPPRFSGLQFPNYSSELNVNALELDDSALYLCASTLTPGLRNEQFFGPGTRLTVL.

The chain uses TRBV7-2 and TRBJ2-3; maybe TRBD1 (6 bases). With 5 bases removed from V and 0 bases from J, the gap between germline ends came to 12 bases. In germline, CDR1 is SGHTA, CDR2 FQGNSA. The CDR3 spans 15 residues. The CDR3, as DNA: TGTGCCAGCAGCCCCGGACAGATTAGCACAGATACGCAGTATTTT. It encodes CASSPGQISTDTQYF.